These 20 T cell receptor beta chains came from one sample sequenced in a study of blood T cell repertoires in COVID-19. Libraries were prepared by immunoSEQ multiplex PCR; TCRdb keeps only in-frame clonotypes and omits some of them. This sample has around 250,000 clones, with approximately 82% found just once. Specimen: PBMCs or T cells enriched from blood (not recorded which). The source of these receptors is a man aged 40-55 years who had recovered from COVID-19.

V is TRBV30 and J is TRBJ1-4; D unresolved. V gave up 5 bases and J gave up 6 bases, with 16 bases separating them. The length of the CDR3 is 14 residues. Germline CDR1 GTSNPN, CDR2 SVGIG (reference sequence). The CDR3 is CAWSGGRVDEKLFF. In DNA form, the CDR3 reads TGTGCCTGGTCGGGAGGGAGGGTTGATGAAAAACTGTTTTTT.

The chain has TRBV7-9 and TRBJ1-4, with a weak D call TRBD1 (6 bases). Germline loops: CDR1 SEHNR, CDR2 FQNEAQ (reference sequence). The CDR3 extends over 14 amino acids. Trimming took 5 bases from V and 8 from J, leaving 15 bases between them. CDR3 loop: CASSLQGLQEKLFF. CDR3 DNA sequence: TGTGCCAGCAGCCTACAGGGTTTACAAGAAAAACTGTTTTTT.

This clone was seen only once. The V gene is TRBV7-3, the J gene TRBJ2-6; D gene ambiguous. The CDR3 totals 16 residues. Trimming pared 5 bases from V and 0 bases from J, leaving 11 bases between. In germline, CDR1 is SGHTA, CDR2 FQGTGA. CDR3 amino acids: CASSLLGDSGANVLTF. The CDR3 DNA is TGTGCCAGCAGCCTCCTCGGTGACTCTGGGGCCAACGTCCTGACTTTC.

V usage is TRBV19 and J usage is TRBJ1-5; 10 nucleotides agree with TRBD1. The length of the CDR3 is 14 residues. The germline V gene has CDR1 LNHDA and CDR2 SQIVND (reference sequence). The ends lost 3 bases at V and 4 bases at J; junction bases unmatched: 0. CDR3 residues: CASSMGQGNQPQHF. The DNA of the CDR3 is TGTGCCAGTAGTATGGGACAGGGGAATCAGCCCCAGCATTTT.

This chain joins TRBV7-9 and TRBJ2-1, with 9 bases matching TRBD2. Germline V gene sequence: CDR1 SEHNR, CDR2 FQNEAQ (reference sequence). This CDR3 is 14 amino acids long. V shed 4 bases, J shed 6 bases, and the junction held 4 bases outside the gene matches. CDR3 in amino acids: CASSWGLAINEQFF. Written as DNA, the CDR3 is TGTGCCAGCAGCTGGGGACTAGCTATCAATGAGCAGTTCTTC.

This sequence joins TRBV4-1 and TRBJ2-3; D is unresolved. The CDR3 runs 14 residues. The V gene's germline CDR1 is MGHRA and CDR2 YSYEKL. Trimming stripped 1 base from V and 3 bases from J, with 8 bases between. The CDR3 region is CASSQVPLTDTQYF. DNA of the CDR3: TGCGCCAGCAGCCAAGTTCCGCTAACAGATACGCAGTATTTT.

This clone was recorded once. This chain links TRBV9 with TRBJ2-1; TRBD2 matches 7 bases. The CDR3 runs to 14 residues. CDR1 is SGDLS, CDR2 YYNGEE, per germline. The V segment lost 3 bases and the J segment 7 bases; nucleotides outside the gene matches: 7. CDR3: CASSASGGKNEQFF. The DNA for the CDR3 is TGTGCCAGCAGCGCTTCGGGGGGTAAGAATGAGCAGTTCTTC.

The rearrangement links TRBV25-1 to TRBJ1-2; 8 nucleotides agree with TRBD1. CDR3 length: 15 residues. V trimming: 1 base; J trimming: 6 bases; junction bases outside the gene matches: 7. Germline lookup yields CDR1 MGHDK and CDR2 SYGVNS. The CDR3 DNA follows: TGTGCCAGCAGTGAATTGGGACAGGAGGTCCATGGCTACACCTTC. Translating it yields CASSELGQEVHGYTF.

This clone was seen a few times. The chain employs TRBV5-1 and TRBJ1-1; 9 nucleotides match TRBD1. CDR1 and CDR2 (germline): SGHRS, YFSETQ. This CDR3 is built from 16 residues. Trimming took 4 bases from V and 0 from J; bases not matched to a gene: 7. Here the CDR3 DNA reads TGCGCCAGCAGCGGAGGGACAGGGTTAATGAACACTGAAGCTTTCTTT. This translates into CASSGGTGLMNTEAFF. The complete variable domain, with remaining parts taken from reference TRBV5-1 and TRBJ1-1, reads KAGVTQTPRYLIKTRGQQVTLSCSPISGHRSVSWYQQTPGQGLQFLFEYFSETQRNKGNFPGRFSGRQFSNSRSEMNVSTLELGDSALYLCASSGGTGLMNTEAFFGQGTRLTVV.

This rearrangement joins TRBV7-2 to TRBJ2-7; D is perhaps TRBD1 (6 bases). The germline V gene encodes CDR1 SGHTA and CDR2 FQGNSA. The CDR3 runs to 15 residues. Trimming cost V 6 bases and J 0 bases, with 15 bases left between them. The CDR3 DNA reads as TGTGCCAGCAGTACTCCAGGGGCCCTCTCCTACGAGCAGTACTTC. Residues: CASSTPGALSYEQYF.

The V call is TRBV10-2, the J call TRBJ1-5; D call uncertain. This CDR3 spans 13 amino acids. V lost 3 bases to trimming and J lost 7 bases, with 10 bases between them. In germline, CDR1 is WSHSY, CDR2 SAAADI. The chain's CDR3 is CASSDGLWQPQHF. CDR3 bases: TGCGCCAGCAGTGACGGTTTATGGCAGCCCCAGCATTTT.

This clone showed up just once. The rearrangement joins TRBV10-3 to TRBJ2-1, with 11 bases matching TRBD2. Trimming at V came to 3 bases and at J to 5 bases, leaving 6 bases not matched to a gene. In germline, CDR1 is ENHRY, CDR2 SYGVKD. The CDR3 totals 16 residues. CDR3 sequence (DNA): TGTGCCATCAGTGACCTTGGACTAGCGGGCGACAATGAGCAGTTCTTC. Protein sequence: CAISDLGLAGDNEQFF.

J is TRBJ2-1 and V is TRBV19; 7 bases align to TRBD2. The CDR3 loop spans 16 amino acids. Germline assignment: CDR1 LNHDA and CDR2 SQIVND (reference sequence). V trimming: 5 bases; J trimming: 3 bases; junction bases outside the gene matches: 10. The CDR3 protein is CASSDGLGLFYNEQFF. CDR3 in DNA: TGTGCCAGTAGTGACGGACTAGGTTTGTTCTACAATGAGCAGTTCTTC.

This rearrangement joins TRBV24-1 to TRBJ2-4, with 9 bases fitting TRBD1. The germline CDR1 and CDR2 sequences are KGHDR and SFDVKD. The junction had 6 bases not matched to a gene; V was cut back by 4 bases and J by 9 bases. The CDR3 is made up of 14 amino acids. The CDR3 coding sequence is TGTGCCACCAGTGAGTCCGGGACAGGGTTCATTCAGTACTTC. The encoded protein is CATSESGTGFIQYF.

The V and J genes are TRBV5-6 and TRBJ2-7; D is possibly TRBD1 (5 bases). Trimming left V 1 base short and J 0 bases short, with 20 bases between. The CDR3 contains 18 residues. CDR1 SGHDT and CDR2 YYEEEE come from the germline V gene. The CDR3 nucleotides read TGTGCCAGCAGCTTGTTGGTGTCAGGGCTACCGAGCTCCTACGAGCAGTACTTC. Protein sequence: CASSLLVSGLPSSYEQYF.

The chain links TRBV28 to TRBJ1-3; D is ambiguous. CDR3 size: 14 residues. V was shortened by 6 bases and J by 4 bases, with 13 bases between the two germline ends. Germline V gives CDR1 MDHEN, CDR2 SYDVKM. The CDR3 region is CASRSTRTGNTIYF. The CDR3 region has the DNA TGTGCCAGCAGGTCTACTCGAACGGGAAACACCATATATTTT.

The gene calls are TRBV24-1 and TRBJ1-5; 9 nucleotides match TRBD1. This CDR3 region has 17 residues. Germline V lookup: CDR1 KGHDR, CDR2 SFDVKD. V lost 3 bases to trimming and J lost 3 bases; unmatched junction nucleotides: 8. The CDR3 sequence is CATSDHPTGGNNQPQHF. The CDR3 DNA follows: TGTGCCACCAGTGATCACCCCACAGGGGGCAACAATCAGCCCCAGCATTTT.

This clone was counted a single time. Other DNA sequences in this specimen translate into the identical CDR3. The rearrangement uses TRBV5-1 and TRBJ1-4; D is possibly TRBD1 (6 bases). The CDR3 loop spans 15 amino acids. The ends were cut back, 0 bases at V and 5 bases at J, with 11 bases in the middle. The V gene's germline CDR1 is SGHRS and CDR2 YFSETQ. The CDR3 region is CASSLEGQLNEKLFF. DNA of the CDR3: TGCGCCAGCAGCTTGGAGGGACAACTGAATGAAAAACTGTTTTTT. Full variable domain (remainder filled in from reference TRBV5-1 and TRBJ1-4): KAGVTQTPRYLIKTRGQQVTLSCSPISGHRSVSWYQQTPGQGLQFLFEYFSETQRNKGNFPGRFSGRQFSNSRSEMNVSTLELGDSALYLCASSLEGQLNEKLFFGSGTQLSVL.

The rearrangement joins TRBV18 to TRBJ1-6; D perhaps matches TRBD1 (5 bases). Trimming stripped 3 bases from V and 0 bases from J, with 9 bases between. The CDR3 has 16 amino acids. Germline V gives CDR1 KGHSH, CDR2 LQKENI. The DNA of the CDR3 is TGTGCCAGCTCACCGTTAGGGGCCTCCTATAATTCACCCCTCCACTTT. It codes for CASSPLGASYNSPLHF.

The rearrangement joins TRBV7-3 to TRBJ2-6; 9 bases are shared with TRBD1. J was trimmed by 1 base and V by 5 bases; bases with no gene match: 6. Germline CDR1 reads SGHTA; CDR2 reads FQGTGA. This CDR3 contains 17 residues. The CDR3: CASSPQGTGSGANVLTF. The CDR3, as DNA: TGTGCCAGCAGCCCGCAAGGGACAGGGTCTGGGGCCAACGTCCTGACTTTC.